The subject of this entry is one T cell receptor beta chain. Its antigen is still unknown. Only in-frame clones appear in the TCRdb table, and some are missing; sequencing was by immunoSEQ multiplex PCR. The table records about 1.1 million clones, 60% to 80% of them present only once. This record comes from a study of shared clonotypes between healthy human individuals. Study-level results: Clonotypes shared by all four donors outscored non-shared clonotypes in generation probability. Naive subsets generally exceeded memory subsets in estimated richness.

Germline loops: CDR1 SGHRS, CDR2 YFSETQ. The CDR3 length is 15 residues. Trimming took 0 bases from V and 8 from J; bases not matched to a gene: 8. CD45RA-negative memory and CD45RA+ naive subsets were split from the CD4+ cells. This chain uses TRBV5-1 with TRBJ2-1; TRBD1 aligns across 7 bases. Sequenced input: memory CD4+ T cells from PBMCs. The subset: CD45RA-negative fraction. The receptor was isolated from a man between 18 and 35 years old in good health. Some clones in this sample may be carry-over from other donors' samples. CDR3: CASSLATGPLDEQFF. For the CDR3, the DNA is TGCGCCAGCAGCTTGGCGACAGGGCCATTGGATGAGCAGTTCTTC.